This T cell receptor beta chain was found in a study of blood T cell repertoires in COVID-19. Turning to the study itself: Both acute and convalescent COVID-19 samples were obtained from the United States, Italy and Spain.

As originally analysed: Amplification of reference gene primers was used by the study to estimate nucleated cell counts. Libraries were prepared by immunoSEQ multiplex PCR; TCRdb keeps only in-frame clonotypes and omits some of them. The DNA was the basis for D and trimming; V, J and clone size are from that table. Of about 59,000 clones listed, approximately 79% are singletons. CDR1 SGHTA and CDR2 FQGTGA come from the germline V gene. V trimming: 0 bases; J trimming: 0 bases; junction bases outside the gene matches: 6. The CDR3 is made up of 18 amino acids. The clonotype comes from a man between 60 and 75 years old with acute or convalescent COVID-19. The sequencing sample was made of peripheral blood. This rearrangement joins TRBV7-3 to TRBJ2-3; 10 nucleotides align to TRBD2. The CDR3 loop reads CASSLTASGGASTDTQYF. The CDR3 nucleotides read TGTGCCAGCAGCTTAACTGCTAGCGGGGGAGCTAGCACAGATACGCAGTATTTT.